The 24 T cell receptor beta chains given below trace back to one sample, sequenced in a study of blood T cell repertoires in COVID-19. Sequenced by immunoSEQ multiplex PCR; TCRdb stores in-frame clones only, minus some. The table shows some 350,000 clones, with approximately 88% occurring only once. Sequenced material: peripheral blood. The receptors originated from a woman aged 25 to 39 with COVID-19, enrolled during active disease.

V is TRBV20-1 and J is TRBJ2-7; D call uncertain. Germline CDR1 and CDR2: DFQATT and SNEGSKA (reference sequence). V lost 6 bases and J 4 bases, leaving 10 bases between the germline ends. The CDR3 sequence is 11 residues long. In nucleotides, the CDR3 is TGCAGTGCACTGAGTTCATACGAGCAGTACGTC. This gives the protein CSALSSYEQYV.

The CDR3: CATSDLDRDNEQFF. CDR3 DNA: TGTGCCACCAGTGACTTGGACAGGGATAATGAGCAGTTCTTC. V gene TRBV24-1 combines with J gene TRBJ2-1, with TRBD1 matching 8 bases. V was pared by 4 bases and J by 7 bases, with 5 bases of the junction left unmatched. Germline lookup yields CDR1 KGHDR and CDR2 SFDVKD. This CDR3 has 14 amino acids.

The chain employs TRBV5-5 and TRBJ2-3; D ambiguous. Germline-derived CDR1 and CDR2 are SGHKS and YYEKEE (reference sequence). This CDR3 has 13 amino acids. Deletions cut 4 bases from V and 5 bases from J, with 11 bases between. CDR3 in amino acids: CASSKAVVDTQYF. In DNA, the CDR3 is TGTGCCAGCAGCAAGGCGGTGGTAGATACGCAGTATTTT.

This chain connects TRBV5-8 to TRBJ2-1; D perhaps matches TRBD2 (6 bases). The CDR3 runs to 14 residues. Per germline, CDR1 SGHTS and CDR2 YDEGEE. V was trimmed by 2 bases and J by 4 bases, leaving 10 bases between them. This CDR3 reads CASSFGGIYNEQFF. CDR3 DNA: TGTGCCAGCAGCTTCGGCGGGATTTACAATGAGCAGTTCTTC.

The V gene is TRBV21-1, the J gene TRBJ2-3; TRBD2 is taken as the D call from the table, unchecked against the DNA. TRBV21-1 is a recognized pseudogene. This CDR3 is 16 amino acids long. This chain's CDR3 is CASIGVAGGGADTQYF. CDR3 sequence (DNA): TGTGCCAGCATCGGGGTAGCGGGAGGGGGGGCAGATACGCAGTATTTT.

The chain is built from TRBV19 and TRBJ2-7; TRBD1 aligns across 7 bases. In germline, CDR1 is LNHDA, CDR2 SQIVND (reference sequence). The junction had 5 bases not matched to a gene; V was cut back by 2 bases and J by 1 base. CDR3 length: 15 residues. The CDR3 is CASSITTGFSYEQYF. The CDR3 DNA is TGTGCCAGTAGTATAACGACAGGGTTTTCCTACGAGCAGTACTTC.

The rearrangement links TRBV19 to TRBJ2-1; D is ambiguous. With 4 bases removed from V and 2 bases from J, the gap between germline ends came to 3 bases. The CDR3 runs to 12 residues. Germline V gene sequence: CDR1 LNHDA, CDR2 SQIVND (reference sequence). The CDR3 DNA reads TGTGCCAGTAGTACGGCCTACAATGAGCAGTTCTTC. Its protein is CASSTAYNEQFF.

This clone was observed once. The chain recombines TRBV11-2 with TRBJ2-7; D remains ambiguous. V gave up 4 bases and J gave up 7 bases, with 8 bases separating them. The CDR3 consists of 11 residues. Germline values: CDR1 SGHAT, CDR2 FQNNGV. The CDR3 loop is CASSSGPEQYV. The CDR3 DNA reads as TGTGCCAGCAGCTCGGGTCCTGAGCAGTACGTC.

The chain couples TRBV6-1 to TRBJ1-2, with no clear D. The germline V gene has CDR1 MNHNS and CDR2 SASEGT. V was clipped by 1 base and J by 8 bases, with 11 bases between them. This CDR3 comprises 13 residues. The CDR3 DNA reads as TGTGCCAGCAGTGAAGAGGAGGGCGGAGGCTACACCTTC. Its protein is CASSEEEGGGYTF.

This clone has just one count. This rearrangement joins TRBV28 to TRBJ1-3; possible D gene TRBD1, 6 bases. Germline assignment: CDR1 MDHEN and CDR2 SYDVKM. CDR3 size: 16 residues. The ends were cut back, 5 bases at V and 5 bases at J, with 19 bases in the middle. Here the CDR3 DNA reads TGTGCCAGCAGTCTAGCCTACAGGGTTTCTCGAAACACCATATATTTT. It translates to CASSLAYRVSRNTIYF.

V is TRBV2 and J is TRBJ2-7; 7 bases are a match to TRBD2. The V segment lost 8 bases and the J segment 4 bases; nucleotides outside the gene matches: 2. This CDR3 comprises 11 residues. Germline V gene sequence: CDR1 SNHLY, CDR2 FYNNEI. CDR3 DNA: TGTGCCAGCGGGGGGGGATACGAGCAGTACGTC. This translates into CASGGGYEQYV.

The V and J genes are TRBV28 and TRBJ1-1; possibly TRBD1 for D (6 bases). Germline assignment: CDR1 MDHEN and CDR2 SYDVKM. The V gene lost 5 bases and the J gene lost 2 bases, with 15 bases spanning the gap. The CDR3 covers 15 residues. For the CDR3, the DNA is TGTGCCAGCAGTGCCGGGACACTCCTCAACACTGAAGCTTTCTTT. Its protein product is CASSAGTLLNTEAFF.

This chain joins TRBV28 and TRBJ1-2; maybe TRBD1 (6 bases). Germline V gene lookup returns CDR1 MDHEN and CDR2 SYDVKM. V was cut by 2 bases and J by 3 bases, with 22 bases left in between. CDR3 length: 18 amino acids. The CDR3 DNA is TGTGCCAGCAGTTTAGGCTTCAGGGGCAGGGTTTCTGACTATGGCTACACCTTC. It translates to CASSLGFRGRVSDYGYTF.

This clone turned up a few times. CDR3 region: CASSQSRDRGYGYTF. The CDR3 DNA reads TGTGCCAGCAGTCAGAGCCGGGACAGGGGGTATGGCTACACCTTC. This sequence joins TRBV25-1 and TRBJ1-2; TRBD1 agrees at 11 bases. The CDR3 sequence is 15 residues long. The J segment lost 5 bases and the V segment lost 5 bases, leaving 7 bases of the junction unmatched. The V gene's germline CDR1 is MGHDK and CDR2 SYGVNS.

This chain links TRBV3-1 (or the pseudogene TRBV3-2) with TRBJ2-5; tentatively, D is TRBD1 (6 bases). V was pared by 3 bases and J by 1 base, with 12 bases between. The CDR3 contains 15 residues. Germline assignment: CDR1 LGHDT and CDR2 YNNKEL (reference sequence). The CDR3, as DNA: TGTGCCAGCAGCCACGGGACACGAGTCCAAGAGACCCAGTACTTC. Translating gives CASSHGTRVQETQYF.

This clone was detected only once. V is TRBV4-3 and J is TRBJ1-2, with 11 bases aligning to TRBD1. Germline values: CDR1 LGHNA, CDR2 YSLEER. The CDR3 has 17 amino acids. V was pared by 3 bases and J by 7 bases, with 13 bases of the junction left unmatched. CDR3 DNA sequence: TGCGCCAGCAGCCACCTAGGGGAGGGGACAGGGGGTACTGGCTACACCTTC. Amino acids: CASSHLGEGTGGTGYTF.

In its sample, this clone was seen a few times. This chain connects TRBV4-1 to TRBJ1-1, with 10 bases that match TRBD1. The CDR3 length is 18 residues. Per germline, CDR1 MGHRA and CDR2 YSYEKL. Losses at the gene ends were 0 bases for V and 0 bases for J; bases not matched to a gene: 7. CDR3 amino acids: CASSQDLGDRGMNTEAFF. The CDR3 region has the DNA TGCGCCAGCAGCCAAGATCTTGGGGACAGGGGTATGAACACTGAAGCTTTCTTT.

The CDR3 region is CASSNPPRGTGSNEQFF. The CDR3, as DNA: TGCGCCAGCAGTAACCCGCCCCGCGGGACAGGGAGCAATGAGCAGTTCTTC. This chain links TRBV4-1 with TRBJ2-1, with TRBD1 identical over 9 bases. J gave up 6 bases and V 6 bases, and 15 bases lay outside the gene matches. The CDR3 sequence is 17 residues long. CDR1 is MGHRA and CDR2 is YSYEKL in the germline V gene.

A note on this clone: The same CDR3 also results from other DNA sequences found in this sample. The chain couples TRBV5-6 to TRBJ2-1, with 8 bases identical to TRBD1. In germline, CDR1 is SGHDT, CDR2 YYEEEE. The CDR3 length is 15 residues. Trimming cost V 0 bases and J 2 bases; bases outside gene matches: 1. The DNA of the CDR3 is TGTGCCAGCAGCTTGGGACAGGGGCCCTACAATGAGCAGTTCTTC. This translates into CASSLGQGPYNEQFF.

V and J are TRBV18 and TRBJ2-1; perhaps TRBD2 as D (5 bases). The CDR3 contains 15 residues. V lost 2 bases to trimming and J lost 2 bases, with 10 bases between them. CDR1 is KGHSH, CDR2 LQKENI, per germline. CDR3 sequence (DNA): TGTGCCAGCTCACCAGCCACGGAGGCCTACAATGAGCAGTTCTTC. Encoded protein: CASSPATEAYNEQFF.

This clone was counted once. V gene TRBV10-3 combines with J gene TRBJ1-3, with unresolved D. Per the germline V gene, CDR1 is ENHRY and CDR2 is SYGVKD. This CDR3 spans 13 amino acids. The germline V and J ends were trimmed by 8 bases and 2 bases, with 10 bases remaining between them. The CDR3 loop reads CAIGEGPGNTIYF. DNA of the CDR3: TGTGCCATCGGAGAAGGCCCTGGAAACACCATATATTTT.

The sample holds a few counts of this clone. The V gene is TRBV19, the J gene TRBJ1-3; D may be TRBD1 (6 bases). The CDR3 totals 17 residues. V gave up 3 bases and J gave up 4 bases, with 19 bases separating them. The germline gives CDR1 LNHDA, CDR2 SQIVND (reference sequence). The CDR3 protein is CASSIQNRARSGNTIYF. CDR3 nucleotides: TGTGCCAGTAGTATTCAGAACAGGGCAAGGTCGGGAAACACCATATATTTT. Drawing the rest from reference TRBV19 and TRBJ1-3, the complete variable domain is DGGITQSPKYLFRKEGQNVTLSCEQNLNHDAMYWYRQDPGQGLRLIYYSQIVNDFQKGDIAEGYSVSREKKESFPLTVTSAQKNPTAFYLCASSIQNRARSGNTIYFGEGSWLTVV.

For the CDR3, the DNA is TGTGCCAGCAGCAAAGCCAACCTAAGACAGGGGGCTTACGAGCAGTACTTC. It codes for CASSKANLRQGAYEQYF. The rearrangement links TRBV21-1 to TRBJ2-7; the table's D gene call, TRBD1, was not cross checked with the DNA. TRBV21-1 is assigned pseudogene status. The CDR3 runs to 17 residues.

This chain joins TRBV28 and TRBJ1-2, with unresolved D. The germline CDR1 and CDR2 sequences are MDHEN and SYDVKM. V gave up 3 bases and J gave up 4 bases, with 6 bases separating them. CDR3 length: 12 residues. The CDR3 DNA follows: TGTGCCAGCAGTTTTATCGGCTATGGCTACACCTTC. Translation: CASSFIGYGYTF.